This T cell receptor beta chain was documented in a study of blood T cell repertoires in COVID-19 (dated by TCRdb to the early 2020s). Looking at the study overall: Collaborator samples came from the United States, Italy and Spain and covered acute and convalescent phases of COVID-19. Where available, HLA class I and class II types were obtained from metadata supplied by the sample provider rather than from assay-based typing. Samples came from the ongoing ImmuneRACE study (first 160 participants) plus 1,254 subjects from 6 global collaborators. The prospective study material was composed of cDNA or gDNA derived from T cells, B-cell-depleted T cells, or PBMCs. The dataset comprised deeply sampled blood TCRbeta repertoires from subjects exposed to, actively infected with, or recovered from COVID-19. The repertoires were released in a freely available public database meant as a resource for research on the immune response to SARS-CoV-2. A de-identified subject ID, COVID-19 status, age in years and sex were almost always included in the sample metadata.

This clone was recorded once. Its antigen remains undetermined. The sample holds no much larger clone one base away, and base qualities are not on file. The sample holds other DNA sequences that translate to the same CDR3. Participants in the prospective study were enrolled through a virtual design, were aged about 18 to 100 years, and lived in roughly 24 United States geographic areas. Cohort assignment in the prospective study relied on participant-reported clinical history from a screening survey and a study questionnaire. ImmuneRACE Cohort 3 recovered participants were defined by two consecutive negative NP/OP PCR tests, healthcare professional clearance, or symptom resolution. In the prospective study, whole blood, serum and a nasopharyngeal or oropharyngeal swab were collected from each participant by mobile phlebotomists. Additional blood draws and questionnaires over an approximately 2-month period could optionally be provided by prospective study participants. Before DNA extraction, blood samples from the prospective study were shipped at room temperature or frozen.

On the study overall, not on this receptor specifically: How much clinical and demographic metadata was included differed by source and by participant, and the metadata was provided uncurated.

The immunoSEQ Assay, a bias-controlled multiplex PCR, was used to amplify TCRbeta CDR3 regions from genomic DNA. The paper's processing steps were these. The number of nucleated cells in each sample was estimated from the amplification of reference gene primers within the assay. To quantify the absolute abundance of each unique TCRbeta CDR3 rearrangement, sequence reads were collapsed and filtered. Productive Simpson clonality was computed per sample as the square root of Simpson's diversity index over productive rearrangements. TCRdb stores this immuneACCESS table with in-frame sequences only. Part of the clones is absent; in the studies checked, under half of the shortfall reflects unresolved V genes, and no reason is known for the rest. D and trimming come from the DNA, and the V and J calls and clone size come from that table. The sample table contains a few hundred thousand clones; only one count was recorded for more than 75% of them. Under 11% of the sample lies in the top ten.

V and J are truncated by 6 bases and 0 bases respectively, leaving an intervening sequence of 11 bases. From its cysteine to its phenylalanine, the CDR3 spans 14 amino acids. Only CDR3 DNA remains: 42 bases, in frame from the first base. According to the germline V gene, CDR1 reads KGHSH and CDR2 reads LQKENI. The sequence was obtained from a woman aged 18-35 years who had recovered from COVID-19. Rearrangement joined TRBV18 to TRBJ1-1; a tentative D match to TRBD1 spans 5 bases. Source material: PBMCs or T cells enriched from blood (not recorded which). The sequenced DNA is TGTGCCAGCTCCCCGACAGCTTTGAACACTGAAGCTTTCTTT. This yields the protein CASSPTALNTEAFF. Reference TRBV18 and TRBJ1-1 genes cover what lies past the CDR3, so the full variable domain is NAGVMQNPRHLVRRRGQEARLRCSPMKGHSHVYWYRQLPEEGLKFMVYLQKENIIDESGMPKERFSAEFPKEGPSILRIQQVVRGDSAAYFCASSPTALNTEAFFGQGTRLTVV.